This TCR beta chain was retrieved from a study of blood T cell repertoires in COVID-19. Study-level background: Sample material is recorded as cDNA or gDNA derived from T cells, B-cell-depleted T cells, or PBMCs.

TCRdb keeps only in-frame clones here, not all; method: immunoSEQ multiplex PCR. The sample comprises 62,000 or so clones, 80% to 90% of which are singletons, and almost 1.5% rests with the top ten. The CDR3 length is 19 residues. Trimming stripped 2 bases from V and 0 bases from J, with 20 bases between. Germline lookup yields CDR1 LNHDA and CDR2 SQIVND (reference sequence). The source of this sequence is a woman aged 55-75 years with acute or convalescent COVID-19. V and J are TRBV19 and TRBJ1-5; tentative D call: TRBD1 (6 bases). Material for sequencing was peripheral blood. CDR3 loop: CASSISRWGQGPSNQPQHF. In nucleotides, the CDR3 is TGTGCCAGTAGTATAAGCAGGTGGGGACAAGGCCCTAGCAATCAGCCCCAGCATTTT.